This T cell receptor beta chain was sequenced in a study of T cell clonotyping in hematopoietic cell transplantation. Across the whole study: Cytoreduction preceded collection of pretransplant recipient samples.

Time point here: recipient sample about 28 days before transplant, after cytoreduction. Clones were read by immunoSEQ multiplex PCR, and TCRdb kept only the in-frame ones, dropping some. The sample holds approximately 28,000 clones; 65% to 90% are singletons and the top ten take about a quarter. The CDR3 spans 14 residues. V was cut by 4 bases and J by 2 bases, with 11 bases left in between. Germline assignment: CDR1 SGHTA and CDR2 FQGTGA. The genes are TRBV7-3 and TRBJ2-5; TRBD2 is a possible D gene (7 bases). The clonotype comes from a woman aged 60-75 years with acute myeloid leukemia. Some clones in this sample may be carry-over from other donors' samples. Specimen: peripheral blood mononuclear cells, collected before stem cell transplant. CDR3 coding DNA: TGTGCCAGCAGCTGGGGGGGGGCTCAAGAGACCCAGTACTTC. This translates into CASSWGGAQETQYF.